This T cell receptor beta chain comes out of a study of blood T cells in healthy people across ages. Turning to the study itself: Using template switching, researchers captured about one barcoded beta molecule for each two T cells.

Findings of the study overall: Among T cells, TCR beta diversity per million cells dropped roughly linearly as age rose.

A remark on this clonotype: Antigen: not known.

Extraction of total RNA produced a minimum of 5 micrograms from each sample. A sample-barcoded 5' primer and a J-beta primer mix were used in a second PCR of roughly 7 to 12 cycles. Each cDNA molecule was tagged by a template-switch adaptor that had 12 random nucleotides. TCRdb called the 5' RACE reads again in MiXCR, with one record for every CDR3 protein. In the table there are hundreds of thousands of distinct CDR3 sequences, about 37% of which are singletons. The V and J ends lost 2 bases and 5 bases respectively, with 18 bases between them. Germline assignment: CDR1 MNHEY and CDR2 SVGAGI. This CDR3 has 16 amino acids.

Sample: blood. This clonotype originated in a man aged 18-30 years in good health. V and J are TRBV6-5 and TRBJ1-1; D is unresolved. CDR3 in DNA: TGTGCCAGCAGTTACCTTCGACGGAGGCCGGGGACTGAAGCTTTCTTT. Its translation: CASSYLRRRPGTEAFF.